Presented here are 26 T cell receptor beta chains from one specimen sequenced in a study of T cells expressing NK-cell markers. TCRdb re-called the 5' RACE reads, yielding one record per CDR3 amino acid sequence without DNA. The sample spans 300,000 to 500,000 distinct CDR3 sequences; the ten largest clones claim around a tenth. The sequenced sample consisted of blood T cells: a sorted CD56 or NKG2C T cell subset, CD4+ or CD8+ T cells, or bulk PBMC T cells (not recorded which). The origin of the receptors is a woman aged 50 to 65 in good health.

The chain employs TRBV12-3 or TRBV12-4 and TRBJ1-1; the TCRdb D gene call, TRBD1, has no DNA to confirm it. The CDR3 is made up of 13 amino acids. CDR3 sequence: CASSLVGTLIAFF.

V usage is TRBV7-2 and J usage is TRBJ2-3; TCRdb calls TRBD2, which cannot be checked without DNA. Germline V lookup: CDR1 SGHTA, CDR2 FQGNSA. CDR3 length: 13 residues. This CDR3 is CASSLGLRSSQYF.

The rearrangement links TRBV5-1 to TRBJ2-7. The CDR3 contains 12 residues. The germline CDR1 and CDR2 sequences are SGHRS and YFSETQ. The CDR3 protein is CASSLVRDEQYF.

The chain combines TRBV6-5 with TRBJ2-7. The CDR3 is 14 residues long. Germline V gene data show CDR1 as MNHEY and CDR2 as SVGAGI. CDR3 region: CASGDGGATYEQYF.

This chain connects TRBV24-1 to TRBJ2-5; TCRdb lists TRBD1, though no DNA is available to test this call. The CDR3 covers 14 residues. The V gene's germline CDR1 is KGHDR and CDR2 SFDVKD. CDR3 protein: CATSDLEGQETQYF.

The chain employs TRBV24-1 and TRBJ2-1; TCRdb designates TRBD1, a call that cannot be tested without DNA. Germline loops: CDR1 KGHDR, CDR2 SFDVKD. CDR3 length: 15 amino acids. The chain's CDR3 is CATSDRRGLGDEQFF.

The chain has TRBV5-6 and TRBJ2-5. The CDR3 runs 16 residues. CDR1 and CDR2 from the germline V gene are SGHDT and YYEEEE. CDR3 in amino acids: CASSLVLAGKQETQYF.

The chain is built from TRBV29-1 and TRBJ1-1; TCRdb's D call of TRBD1 is untestable without DNA. Germline values: CDR1 SQVTM, CDR2 ANQGSEA. The CDR3 totals 13 residues. The CDR3 loop reads CSVSREKNTEAFF.

V gene TRBV7-8 combines with J gene TRBJ2-1; TCRdb's D call of TRBD2 is untestable without DNA. CDR3 length equals 16 residues. Germline CDR1 is SGHVS and CDR2 is FQNEAQ. The CDR3 region is CASSSLGRGEWNEQFF.

The chain is built from TRBV25-1 and TRBJ2-1; as DNA is missing, the TRBD2 call by TCRdb cannot be tested. Germline V lookup: CDR1 MGHDK, CDR2 SYGVNS. CDR3 length: 14 residues. CDR3 amino acids: CASSLPGPRGEQFF.

The rearrangement links TRBV5-1 to TRBJ2-7; TCRdb selects TRBD1, and the lack of DNA leaves this call unchecked. CDR1 and CDR2 from the germline V gene are SGHRS and YFSETQ. The CDR3 totals 14 residues. This CDR3 is CASSLRQGLSEQYF.

This chain joins TRBV6-5 and TRBJ1-2; the TCRdb call, TRBD1, lacks DNA for checking. The V gene's germline CDR1 is MNHEY and CDR2 SVGAGI. The CDR3 length is 12 residues. CDR3 amino acids: CASHRGGLGYTF.

The chain uses TRBV29-1 and TRBJ2-7. CDR3 length: 12 residues. Per germline, CDR1 SQVTM and CDR2 ANQGSEA. CDR3 in amino acids: CSVEAVWGEQYF.

This sequence joins TRBV5-1 and TRBJ2-2; the TCRdb call, TRBD2, lacks DNA for checking. The CDR3 has 17 residues. Germline CDR1 is SGHRS and CDR2 is YFSETQ. CDR3 sequence: CASSSLGLAGADGELFF.

The chain recombines TRBV6-1 with TRBJ1-1; TCRdb's D gene call, TRBD1, goes unchecked for lack of DNA. The CDR3 runs 17 residues. Germline V gene sequence: CDR1 MNHNS, CDR2 SASEGT. The CDR3: CASSERDRGNLNTEAFF.

The chain has TRBV29-1 and TRBJ2-7; TCRdb calls TRBD2, which cannot be checked without DNA. CDR1 is SQVTM and CDR2 is ANQGSEA in the germline V gene. The CDR3 extends over 12 amino acids. This CDR3 is CSVTAGGYEQYF.

The chain joins TRBV5-5 to TRBJ1-2; the D call from TCRdb, TRBD1, cannot be confirmed without DNA. The CDR3 runs 14 residues. From germline, CDR1 is SGHKS and CDR2 YYEKEE (reference sequence). Here the CDR3 reads CASSLEQGVYGYTF.

This chain connects TRBV5-5 to TRBJ2-1. The germline gives CDR1 SGHKS, CDR2 YYEKEE (reference sequence). This CDR3 has 11 amino acids. The CDR3 is CASSSDPSRVF.

The genes are TRBV5-1 and TRBJ1-6; checking the TCRdb D call of TRBD1 is not possible without DNA. This CDR3 is built from 13 residues. CDR1 is SGHRS and CDR2 is YFSETQ in the germline V gene. This CDR3 reads CASSPWGNSPLHF.

The chain recombines TRBV30 with TRBJ2-1. Germline CDR1 and CDR2: GTSNPN and SVGIG (reference sequence). The CDR3 contains 12 residues. The CDR3 sequence: CAWSTSNYRQFF.

This sequence joins TRBV5-1 and TRBJ2-2; TCRdb names TRBD2, which stays unverified in the absence of DNA. The CDR3 length is 15 residues. The germline V gene encodes CDR1 SGHRS and CDR2 YFSETQ. The CDR3 region is CASSLTSGNTGELFF.

This chain connects TRBV18 to TRBJ2-2; TCRdb picks TRBD2, but there is no DNA to check that call. Germline V gives CDR1 KGHSH, CDR2 LQKENI. The CDR3 extends over 20 amino acids. This CDR3 is CASSPFAGGPQGANTGELFF.

The chain recombines TRBV11-2 with TRBJ2-6; TCRdb's D call, TRBD1, is unchecked because there is no DNA. Germline V CDR1 and CDR2: SGHAT, FQNNGV. This CDR3 has 17 residues. The CDR3 is CASSEGLTGSGANVLTF.

The gene calls are TRBV5-1 and TRBJ2-1. The CDR3 has 16 residues. CDR1 is SGHRS, CDR2 YFSETQ, per germline. CDR3 residues: CASSLVVGHPDNEQFF.

The J gene is TRBJ2-2, the V gene TRBV12-3 or TRBV12-4. CDR3 size: 12 residues. The CDR3 sequence: CASLHETGELFF.

This chain links TRBV20-1 with TRBJ2-7; TCRdb lists TRBD2, though no DNA is available to test this call. The CDR3 spans 14 residues. Germline CDR1 is DFQATT and CDR2 is SNEGSKA (reference sequence). This CDR3 reads CSARTSGSRSEQYF.